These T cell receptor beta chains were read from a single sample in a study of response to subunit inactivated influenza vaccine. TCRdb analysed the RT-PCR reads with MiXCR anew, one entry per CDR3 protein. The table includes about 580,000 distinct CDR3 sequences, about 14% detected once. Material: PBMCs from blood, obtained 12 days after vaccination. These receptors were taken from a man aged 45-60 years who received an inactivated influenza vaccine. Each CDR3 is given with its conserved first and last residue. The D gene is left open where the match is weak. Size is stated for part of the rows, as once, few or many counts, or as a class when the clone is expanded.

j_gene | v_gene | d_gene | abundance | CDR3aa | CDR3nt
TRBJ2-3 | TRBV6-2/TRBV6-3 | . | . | CASSTFITGDTQYF | TGTGCCAGCAGTACCTTCATAACCGGCGATACGCAGTATTTT
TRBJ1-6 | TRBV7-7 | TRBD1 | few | CASSLEYPSTGLNSPLHF | TGTGCTAGCAGCTTAGAATATCCCTCGACAGGGCTTAATTCACCCCTCCACTTT
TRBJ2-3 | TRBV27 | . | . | CASSFLFIGADTQYF | TGTGCCAGCAGTTTCCTTTTCATAGGGGCTGATACGCAGTATTTT
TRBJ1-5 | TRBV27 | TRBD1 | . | CASKETGATNYQPQHF | TGTGCCAGCAAGGAGACAGGGGCTACGAACTATCAGCCCCAGCATTTT
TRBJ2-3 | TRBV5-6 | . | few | CASSLKGNTDTQYF | TGTGCCAGCAGCTTGAAGGGTAACACAGATACGCAGTATTTT
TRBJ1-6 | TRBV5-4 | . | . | CASSLASINSPLHF | TGTGCCAGCAGCTTGGCGTCGATCAATTCACCCCTCCACTTT
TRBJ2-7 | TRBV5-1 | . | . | CASSLAQGAIYEQYF | TGCGCCAGCAGCTTGGCCCAGGGCGCTATATACGAGCAGTACTTC
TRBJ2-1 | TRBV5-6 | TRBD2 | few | CASSLRTSGRPTYNEQFF | TGTGCCAGCAGCTTGAGGACTAGCGGGAGGCCGACTTACAATGAGCAGTTCTTC
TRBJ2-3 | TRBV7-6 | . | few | CASSPISGDTQYF | TGTGCCAGCAGTCCAATTTCGGGGGATACGCAGTATTTT
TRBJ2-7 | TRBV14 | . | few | CASSLWTGNGEQYF | TGTGCCAGCAGCCTATGGACTGGGAATGGCGAGCAGTACTTC
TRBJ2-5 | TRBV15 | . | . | CATSRVQRQETQYF | TGTGCCACCAGCAGAGTACAGCGACAAGAGACCCAGTACTTC
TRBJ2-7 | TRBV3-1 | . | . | CASSHAGGGRYEQYF | TGTGCCAGCAGCCATGCTGGTGGGGGGCGATACGAGCAGTACTTC
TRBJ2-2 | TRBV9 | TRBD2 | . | CASSVGAGVLDTGELFF | TGTGCCAGCAGCGTAGGTGCGGGGGTTCTGGACACCGGGGAGCTGTTTTTT